The entry that follows covers one T cell receptor (beta chain) sequence. Its antigen remains unidentified. No qualities accompany the bases; no much larger clone lies one base away. From cysteine to phenylalanine, the CDR3 is 13 amino acids long. Only CDR3 DNA is held: 39 bases, read in frame from base 1. At the junction V is shortened by 3 bases and J by 3 bases, with 8 bases in between. The germline V gene yields MRHNA for CDR1 and SNTAGT for CDR2. The source of the sample is a study of blood T cell repertoires in COVID-19 (dated by TCRdb to 2019 to 2021). Background on the whole study: Samples from collaborators originated in the United States, Italy and Spain and spanned both the acute and convalescent phases of COVID-19. The material from the prospective study consisted of cDNA or gDNA derived from T cells, B-cell-depleted T cells, or PBMCs. The dataset comprised deeply sampled blood TCRbeta repertoires from subjects exposed to, actively infected with, or recovered from COVID-19. The repertoires were made available in a free public database intended to serve as a resource for research on the immune response to SARS-CoV-2. Samples came from the ongoing ImmuneRACE study (first 160 participants) plus 1,254 subjects from 6 global collaborators. The sample metadata nearly always contained a de-identified subject ID, COVID-19 status, age in years and sex. Where available, HLA class I and class II types were obtained from metadata supplied by the sample provider rather than from assay-based typing.

The immunoSEQ Assay, a bias-controlled multiplex PCR, was used to amplify TCRbeta CDR3 regions from genomic DNA. As for the original processing: The number of nucleated cells in each sample was estimated from the amplification of reference gene primers within the assay. To quantify the absolute abundance of each unique TCRbeta CDR3 rearrangement, sequence reads were collapsed and filtered. For each sample, productive Simpson clonality was calculated as the square root of Simpson's diversity index across productive rearrangements. Held by TCRdb, this immuneACCESS table contains in-frame sequences only and omits some clones. Under half of the omission traces to an unresolved V gene where checked; the cause of the rest is unknown. That table is the source of V, J and clone size, and D and trimming were worked out from the DNA. In this sample the table shows under 85,000 clones, 86% of which occur a single time. 12% of the sample belongs to the ten largest clones.

What the authors observed across the whole study: How much clinical and demographic metadata was included differed by source and by participant, and the metadata was provided uncurated.

Whole blood was collected in K2EDTA tubes by collaborating institutions according to the institutions' own protocols. For TCRbeta analysis, collaborators shipped samples in one of three forms: frozen whole blood, isolated PBMCs, or DNA extracted from either of those sample types. The V and J segments used are TRBV6-4 and TRBJ1-1; the D gene remains uncertain. Sequenced sample: peripheral blood. The TCR sequence derives from a human donor in a cohort sampled during active COVID-19. The CDR3 region: CASSEWRDTEAFF. The sequenced DNA is TGTGCCAGCAGTGAGTGGCGGGACACTGAAGCTTTCTTT.